This is a list of T cell receptor beta chains from one sample in a study of control samples from healthy donors and cancer patients. Profiled with immunoSEQ multiplex PCR; TCRdb holds only in-frame clones, not every one. The data show 190,000 or so clones, with 90% to 95% seen just once and roughly 1.5% held by the top ten. Material for sequencing was blood. These receptors were collected from a man younger than 30 in good health. Each CDR3 is given without its conserved first and last residue. The order of the fields is J gene, V gene, CDR3 protein.

>TRBJ2-1|TRBV27
ASSSMRGNEQF
>TRBJ2-7|TRBV7-2
ASSLVGFAYEQY
>TRBJ1-5|TRBV5-1
ASSLDSVGPQH
>TRBJ2-5|TRBV11-2
ASSLDRLAGYQETQY
>TRBJ1-4|TRBV5-1
ASSLYSRTAATNEKLF
>TRBJ2-3|TRBV15
ATSRLAGGPGTDTQY
>TRBJ2-2|TRBV27
ASSFAHTGELF
>TRBJ2-2|TRBV10-2
ASSESRAGGRAGELF
>TRBJ2-3|TRBV27
ASASGLGYTQY
>TRBJ2-1|TRBV3-1/TRBV3-2
ASSLLLAGGFSSYNEQF
>TRBJ2-7|TRBV5-6
ASSLVSSGAHREQY
>TRBJ2-2|TRBV12-3/TRBV12-4
ASSLNTGELF
>TRBJ2-7|TRBV5-1
ASSSRDRPDYEQY
>TRBJ1-1|TRBV12-3/TRBV12-4
ASSLMLAAEAF
>TRBJ2-7|TRBV18
ASSPGISGGPGDEQY
>TRBJ2-4|TRBV30
AWRWSGRDIQY
>TRBJ2-7|TRBV23-1
ASSQGSGTVSSYEQY
>TRBJ2-7|TRBV30
AWSLGRGPQEQY
>TRBJ2-1|TRBV4-1
ASSQGGLAGGSSYNEQF
>TRBJ2-3|TRBV7-3
ASSLSPGGITDTQY
>TRBJ2-6|TRBV6-5
ASSYSGANVLT
>TRBJ2-2|TRBV7-9
ASKVGGEYTGELF
>TRBJ2-5|TRBV7-9
ASFSSFQETQY
>TRBJ1-1|TRBV3-1/TRBV3-2
ASSPQGRNTEAF
>TRBJ2-3|TRBV10-3
AISEPLQVGADTQY
>TRBJ2-7|TRBV2
ASSDSDGRRRGQSSYEQY
>TRBJ1-1|TRBV12-3/TRBV12-4
ASSRPLNTEAF
>TRBJ1-1|TRBV18
ASSPQGQGGTEAF
>TRBJ1-1|TRBV18
ASSPQGTWNTEAF
>TRBJ2-7|TRBV3-1/TRBV3-2
ASSQGSSGGRNEQY
>TRBJ2-7|TRBV9
ASSPGQGSEQY
>TRBJ1-2|TRBV19
ASSIKRGVAGTNYGYT
>TRBJ2-7|TRBV27
ARPGTARSYEQY
>TRBJ2-3|TRBV19
ASGLRGLAGVPYTDTQY
>TRBJ2-1|TRBV19
ASSQGLRDEQF
>TRBJ2-1|TRBV27
ASSPGSRGGYNEQF
>TRBJ2-3|TRBV30
AWSGGLAGGSDTQY
>TRBJ2-1|TRBV30
AWSVDRGNEQF
>TRBJ1-6|TRBV12-3/TRBV12-4
ASSRDRYPPLH
>TRBJ2-7|TRBV6-1
ASSEYIKGLAGAYSYEQY
>TRBJ2-2|TRBV24-1
ATSDLSLTPPGTGELF
>TRBJ1-2|TRBV7-9
ASSQTGGGYGYT
>TRBJ1-3|TRBV6-1
ASSEARAGGLGNTIY
>TRBJ2-3|TRBV7-3
ASSLRGGLQDTQY
>TRBJ1-1|TRBV19
ASSTRSRTGADRDTEAF
>TRBJ2-4|TRBV18
ASSPDLAKNIQY
>TRBJ2-1|TRBV6-5
AGGQAYYNEQF
>TRBJ2-3|TRBV19
ASSIGGGRDTQY
>TRBJ2-5|TRBV2
ASRTGTDQETQY
>TRBJ2-3|TRBV24-1
ATSDLLAGESDTQY
>TRBJ2-1|TRBV21-1
ASSNKSPGATDNEQF
>TRBJ2-7|TRBV5-8
ASSLVQPAYEQY
>TRBJ2-1|TRBV4-1
ASSAGSSYNEQF
>TRBJ2-2|TRBV5-5
ASWGGSNTGELF